This T cell receptor (beta chain) was profiled in a study of identical twins. TCRdb independently ran MiXCR on the 5' RACE reads; one entry per CDR3 protein. The data hold 450,000 or so distinct CDR3 sequences, with approximately 15% observed a single time. Germline V gives CDR1 LGHNA, CDR2 YSLEER. The CDR3 is 15 residues long. V gave up 0 bases and J gave up 4 bases, with 9 bases separating them. This sample also belongs to another study, concerning yellow fever vaccine responses in identical twins.

The sample consisted of CD4+ T cells sorted from blood. The V and J genes are TRBV4-3 and TRBJ2-2; no clear D. The TCR was taken from a woman younger than 30 in good health. The CDR3 bases are TGCGCCAGCAGCCAAGAAACCCGAATCACCGGGGAGCTGTTTTTT. It yields the protein CASSQETRITGELFF.